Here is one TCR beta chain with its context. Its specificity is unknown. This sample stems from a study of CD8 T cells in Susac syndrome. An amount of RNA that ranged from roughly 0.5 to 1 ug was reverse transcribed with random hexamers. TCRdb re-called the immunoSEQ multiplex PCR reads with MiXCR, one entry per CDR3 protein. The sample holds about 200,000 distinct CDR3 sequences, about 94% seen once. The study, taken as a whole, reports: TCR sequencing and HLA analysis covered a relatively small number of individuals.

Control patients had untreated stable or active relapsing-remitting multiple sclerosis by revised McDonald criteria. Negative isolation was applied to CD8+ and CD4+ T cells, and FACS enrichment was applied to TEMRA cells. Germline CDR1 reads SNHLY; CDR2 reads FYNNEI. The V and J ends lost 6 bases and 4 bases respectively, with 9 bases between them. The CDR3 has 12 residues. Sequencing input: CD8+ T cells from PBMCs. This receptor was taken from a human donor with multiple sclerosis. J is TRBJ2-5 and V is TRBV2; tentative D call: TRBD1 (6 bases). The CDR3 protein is CASRIQGETQYF. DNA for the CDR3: TGTGCCAGCAGGATACAGGGAGAGACCCAGTACTTC.